The clone carrying this T cell receptor beta chain occurred once. Its specificity is not known. These data belong to a study of T-cell memory formation after mild COVID-19. Study context: TCR clusters were largely donor specific.

Study-wide findings and caveats: Clones shrinking between day 15 and 85 showed a balanced CD4/CD8 split, and those that grew later tilted toward CD4+. Whether second-wave clones peaking at day 37 were SARS-CoV-2 specific went unconfirmed.

The length of the CDR3 is 14 residues. The germline V gene encodes CDR1 SGHNT and CDR2 YYREEE (reference sequence). V gave up 1 base and J gave up 6 bases, with 13 bases separating them. One entry per CDR3 protein, called by TCRdb with MiXCR from the 5' RACE reads. The repertoire includes some 150,000 distinct CDR3 sequences, 11% to 15% of them detected once, and roughly 28% sits in the top ten. The V and J genes are TRBV5-4 and TRBJ1-1, with TRBD1 as a possible D gene (5 bases). The TCR sequence derives from an adult woman who had mild COVID-19 (a few samples of this study predate the infection). Cell type and time point are not known. Sequenced input: PBMCs or a T cell subset sorted from them (not recorded which). The CDR3 loop reads CASSLSGGVAEAFF. The DNA for the CDR3 is TGTGCCAGCAGCTTGAGTGGGGGGGTGGCTGAAGCTTTCTTT.